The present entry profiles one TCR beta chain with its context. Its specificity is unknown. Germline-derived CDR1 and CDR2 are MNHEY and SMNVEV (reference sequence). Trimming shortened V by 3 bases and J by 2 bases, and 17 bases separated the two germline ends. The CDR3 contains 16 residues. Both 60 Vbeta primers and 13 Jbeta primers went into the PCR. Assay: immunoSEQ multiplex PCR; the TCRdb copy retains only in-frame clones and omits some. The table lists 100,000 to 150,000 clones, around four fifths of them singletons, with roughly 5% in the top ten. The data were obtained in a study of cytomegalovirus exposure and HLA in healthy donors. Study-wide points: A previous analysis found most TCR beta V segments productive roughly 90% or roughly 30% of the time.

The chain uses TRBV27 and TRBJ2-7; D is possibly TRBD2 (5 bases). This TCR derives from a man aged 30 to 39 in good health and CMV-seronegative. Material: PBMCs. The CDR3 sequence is CASSFVRGGGPYEQYF. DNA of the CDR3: TGTGCCAGCAGTTTTGTCCGAGGAGGCGGGCCCTACGAGCAGTACTTC.